Listed below are T cell receptor beta chains from one sample, sequenced in a study of CD8+ T cells in alopecia areata. Repertoires were generated with immunoSEQ multiplex PCR, while TCRdb's copy carries only in-frame clones and drops some. Of some 190,000 clones listed, more than 50% are singletons. Material: CD4+ T cells sorted from blood, obtained at week 24, from a patient treated with tofacitinib. Source of these receptors: a human donor with alopecia areata. CDR3s include the opening cysteine and the closing phenylalanine or tryptophan. Fields, in order: D gene, J gene, clone size, V gene, CDR3 DNA, CDR3 protein. D genes are given only for firm matches. For some rows the clone size is stated as once, few or many, or as a class when expanded; others skip it.

d_call: -
j_call: TRBJ1-5
clone_size: -
v_call: TRBV30
cdr3_nt: TGTGCCTGGACCGATAATAGCAATCAGCCCCAGCATTTT
cdr3_aa: CAWTDNSNQPQHF

d_call: TRBD1
j_call: TRBJ2-3
clone_size: -
v_call: TRBV7-2
cdr3_nt: TGTGCCAGCAGTTTCACAGGGGCGGGCACAGATACGCAGTATTTT
cdr3_aa: CASSFTGAGTDTQYF

d_call: TRBD1
j_call: TRBJ1-5
clone_size: once
v_call: TRBV29-1
cdr3_nt: TGCAGCGTACAGGGGAGGGATAATCAGCCCCAGCATTTT
cdr3_aa: CSVQGRDNQPQHF

d_call: -
j_call: TRBJ1-1
clone_size: few
v_call: TRBV29-1
cdr3_nt: TGCAGCGTGAGGGGGGCCATGAACACTGAAGCTTTCTTT
cdr3_aa: CSVRGAMNTEAFF

d_call: TRBD1
j_call: TRBJ2-1
clone_size: -
v_call: TRBV30
cdr3_nt: TGTGCCTGGAGTGTACTAGGGACAGGGGTGAATGAGCAGTTCTTC
cdr3_aa: CAWSVLGTGVNEQFF

d_call: -
j_call: TRBJ2-3
clone_size: -
v_call: TRBV5-1
cdr3_nt: TGCGCCAGCACCATGGGCCAGGACACAGATACGCAGTATTTT
cdr3_aa: CASTMGQDTDTQYF

d_call: -
j_call: TRBJ1-1
clone_size: -
v_call: TRBV6-6
cdr3_nt: TGTGCCAGCAGTTCACAGGGATTGAACACTGAAGCTTTCTTT
cdr3_aa: CASSSQGLNTEAFF

d_call: -
j_call: TRBJ1-3
clone_size: once
v_call: TRBV18
cdr3_nt: TGTGCCAGCTCACCTTTGGCTGGTCACAACTCTGGAAACACCATATATTTT
cdr3_aa: CASSPLAGHNSGNTIYF

d_call: -
j_call: TRBJ2-3
clone_size: -
v_call: TRBV30
cdr3_nt: TGTGCCTGGAACCCAGAACGACCCTCCCCGCAGTATTTT
cdr3_aa: CAWNPERPSPQYF

d_call: TRBD1
j_call: TRBJ2-1
clone_size: few
v_call: TRBV27
cdr3_nt: TGTGCCAGCAGTTTGACAGGGGGCCGCCGTAATGAGCAGTTCTTC
cdr3_aa: CASSLTGGRRNEQFF

d_call: -
j_call: TRBJ1-4
clone_size: -
v_call: TRBV20-1
cdr3_nt: TGCAGTGCAGGGAACGAAAAACTGTTTTTT
cdr3_aa: CSAGNEKLFF

d_call: -
j_call: TRBJ1-5
clone_size: -
v_call: TRBV2
cdr3_nt: TGTGCCAGCAGCCAGTTGACAGTTGATCAGCCCCAGCATTTT
cdr3_aa: CASSQLTVDQPQHF

d_call: TRBD1
j_call: TRBJ2-4
clone_size: -
v_call: TRBV29-1
cdr3_nt: TGCAGCGTCGGAACAGGGGTGGGCGAAAACATTCAGTACTTC
cdr3_aa: CSVGTGVGENIQYF

d_call: -
j_call: TRBJ1-2
clone_size: -
v_call: TRBV19
cdr3_nt: TGTGCCAGTAGTGAACCAGGGTACTATGGCTACACCTTC
cdr3_aa: CASSEPGYYGYTF

d_call: -
j_call: TRBJ1-1
clone_size: -
v_call: TRBV20-1
cdr3_nt: TGCAGTGCTTCCGCTGACACTGAAGCTTTCTTT
cdr3_aa: CSASADTEAFF

d_call: TRBD1
j_call: TRBJ2-5
clone_size: few
v_call: TRBV29-1
cdr3_nt: TGCAGCTCCTGGACAGGGATCGAGACCCAGTACTTC
cdr3_aa: CSSWTGIETQYF

d_call: -
j_call: TRBJ1-5
clone_size: -
v_call: TRBV30
cdr3_nt: TGTGCCTGGAGTGCGGGGCCAAATCAGCCCCAGCATTTT
cdr3_aa: CAWSAGPNQPQHF

d_call: -
j_call: TRBJ1-1
clone_size: few
v_call: TRBV7-8
cdr3_nt: TGTGCCAGCAGCTTAGGGTTCATGAACACTGAAGCTTTCTTT
cdr3_aa: CASSLGFMNTEAFF

d_call: TRBD1
j_call: TRBJ1-2
clone_size: -
v_call: TRBV29-1
cdr3_nt: TGCAGCGTTGAAGGGACAGGGCGGTATGGCTACACCTTC
cdr3_aa: CSVEGTGRYGYTF

d_call: TRBD2
j_call: TRBJ2-1
clone_size: -
v_call: TRBV29-1
cdr3_nt: TGCAGCGTTACTAGCGGGGGGCCCAATGAGCAGTTCTTC
cdr3_aa: CSVTSGGPNEQFF

d_call: -
j_call: TRBJ2-5
clone_size: once
v_call: TRBV13
cdr3_nt: TGTGCCAGCAGCTTAGGGGGATTACAAGAGACCCAGTACTTC
cdr3_aa: CASSLGGLQETQYF

d_call: TRBD1
j_call: TRBJ1-2
clone_size: -
v_call: TRBV30
cdr3_nt: TGTGCCTGGAGTCTAATAGGGGGCAGCCCCTATGGCTACACCTTC
cdr3_aa: CAWSLIGGSPYGYTF

d_call: -
j_call: TRBJ2-2
clone_size: few
v_call: TRBV5-1
cdr3_nt: TGCGCCAGCAGCTTGAGGATGGCAAGCGGGGAGCTGTTTTTT
cdr3_aa: CASSLRMASGELFF

d_call: -
j_call: TRBJ1-2
clone_size: -
v_call: TRBV25-1
cdr3_nt: TGTGCCAGCAGTGGAGGCTATGGCTACACCTTC
cdr3_aa: CASSGGYGYTF

d_call: TRBD2
j_call: TRBJ2-3
clone_size: few
v_call: TRBV6-1
cdr3_nt: TGTGCCAGCAGTCAAGGGACTAGCGGGTGGCATAGAGATACGCAGTATTTT
cdr3_aa: CASSQGTSGWHRDTQYF

d_call: -
j_call: TRBJ2-5
clone_size: -
v_call: TRBV2
cdr3_nt: TGTGCCAGCAGTCGGGCAGAGAAAGAGACCCAGTACTTC
cdr3_aa: CASSRAEKETQYF

d_call: TRBD2
j_call: TRBJ2-1
clone_size: -
v_call: TRBV2
cdr3_nt: TGTGCCAGCAGTACTAGCGGGGGGAATTACAATGAGCAGTTCTTC
cdr3_aa: CASSTSGGNYNEQFF

d_call: -
j_call: TRBJ2-7
clone_size: -
v_call: TRBV2
cdr3_nt: TGTGCCAGCAGTGAATTTCCCGGGACCGAGCAGTACTTC
cdr3_aa: CASSEFPGTEQYF

d_call: -
j_call: TRBJ2-3
clone_size: -
v_call: TRBV5-1
cdr3_nt: TGCGCCAGCAGTTCAATGGTAGGCCCCACAGATACGCAGTATTTT
cdr3_aa: CASSSMVGPTDTQYF

d_call: -
j_call: TRBJ1-5
clone_size: -
v_call: TRBV4-1
cdr3_nt: TGCGCCAGCAGCCAAGATCTTACCAGCAATCAGCCCCAGCATTTT
cdr3_aa: CASSQDLTSNQPQHF

d_call: -
j_call: TRBJ1-6
clone_size: -
v_call: TRBV5-1
cdr3_nt: TGCGCCAGCAGCAGGGGGGATTCACCCCTCCACTTT
cdr3_aa: CASSRGDSPLHF

d_call: TRBD1
j_call: TRBJ1-2
clone_size: few
v_call: TRBV7-2
cdr3_nt: TGTGCCAGCAGCTTATTTTGGACAGGGGGGACTAACTATGGCTACACCTTC
cdr3_aa: CASSLFWTGGTNYGYTF

d_call: -
j_call: TRBJ2-5
clone_size: -
v_call: TRBV5-1
cdr3_nt: TGCGCCAGCAGCTTCGGTCTGGGGGAGACCCAGTACTTC
cdr3_aa: CASSFGLGETQYF

d_call: -
j_call: TRBJ1-5
clone_size: -
v_call: TRBV5-1
cdr3_nt: TGCGCCAGCAGTGACGGAAATCAGCCCCAGCATTTT
cdr3_aa: CASSDGNQPQHF

d_call: TRBD1
j_call: TRBJ1-5
clone_size: -
v_call: TRBV2
cdr3_nt: TGTGCCAGCAGAGATACAGGGGGCTCAAATCAGCCCCAGCATTTT
cdr3_aa: CASRDTGGSNQPQHF

d_call: -
j_call: TRBJ1-1
clone_size: -
v_call: TRBV2
cdr3_nt: TGTGCCAGCAAACAAAGAGGGGGGCCGAATGGGAACACTGAAGCTTTCTTT
cdr3_aa: CASKQRGGPNGNTEAFF

d_call: -
j_call: TRBJ2-7
clone_size: -
v_call: TRBV29-1
cdr3_nt: TGCAGCGTTGGGGTCAGCTCCTACGAGCAGTACTTC
cdr3_aa: CSVGVSSYEQYF

d_call: -
j_call: TRBJ2-1
clone_size: -
v_call: TRBV5-4
cdr3_nt: TGTGCCAGCAGCTTGGTGACTGGTGAGCAGTTCTTC
cdr3_aa: CASSLVTGEQFF

d_call: -
j_call: TRBJ1-1
clone_size: -
v_call: TRBV4-3
cdr3_nt: TGCGCCAGCAGCCAGTGGGGGGGCGGAGGGACTGAAGCTTTCTTT
cdr3_aa: CASSQWGGGGTEAFF

d_call: -
j_call: TRBJ1-1
clone_size: -
v_call: TRBV4-1
cdr3_nt: TGCGCCAGCAGCCAAGCCGACCGGAGGGTCACTGAAGCTTTCTTT
cdr3_aa: CASSQADRRVTEAFF

d_call: TRBD1
j_call: TRBJ2-1
clone_size: -
v_call: TRBV5-6
cdr3_nt: TGTGCCAGCAGCCCCGGACAGGGTTACTACAATGAGCAGTTCTTC
cdr3_aa: CASSPGQGYYNEQFF

d_call: TRBD1
j_call: TRBJ2-6
clone_size: few
v_call: TRBV6-5
cdr3_nt: TGTGCCAGCAGTTCCTACAGGGGCGGTGGGGCCAACGTCCTGACTTTC
cdr3_aa: CASSSYRGGGANVLTF

d_call: TRBD2
j_call: TRBJ2-3
clone_size: -
v_call: TRBV19
cdr3_nt: TGTGCCAGTAGTATAGCTGCGGGGGGGACAGATACGCAGTATTTT
cdr3_aa: CASSIAAGGTDTQYF

d_call: -
j_call: TRBJ1-2
clone_size: -
v_call: TRBV29-1
cdr3_nt: TGCAGCTCATGGGGTCCCTATGGCTACACCTTC
cdr3_aa: CSSWGPYGYTF

d_call: -
j_call: TRBJ2-5
clone_size: few
v_call: TRBV29-1
cdr3_nt: TGCAGCGTTGCCAGGGACGGAGAGACCCAGTACTTC
cdr3_aa: CSVARDGETQYF

d_call: TRBD2
j_call: TRBJ2-3
clone_size: few
v_call: TRBV5-4
cdr3_nt: TGTGCCAGCAGCTTGACACGGACTAGCGGGGGGGCAGATACGCAGTATTTT
cdr3_aa: CASSLTRTSGGADTQYF

d_call: -
j_call: TRBJ2-7
clone_size: -
v_call: TRBV4-3
cdr3_nt: TGCGCCAGCAGCCTGGACTTCCAGAGTTTCTACGAGCAGTACTTC
cdr3_aa: CASSLDFQSFYEQYF

d_call: -
j_call: TRBJ2-7
clone_size: -
v_call: TRBV7-2
cdr3_nt: TGTGCCAGCAGCTTAGTCTCTTACGAGCAGTACTTC
cdr3_aa: CASSLVSYEQYF

d_call: -
j_call: TRBJ1-2
clone_size: once
v_call: TRBV9
cdr3_nt: TGTGCCAGCAGCAGCCGGGACACCAATAACTATGGCTACACCTTC
cdr3_aa: CASSSRDTNNYGYTF

d_call: -
j_call: TRBJ2-4
clone_size: few
v_call: TRBV7-9
cdr3_nt: TGTGCCAGCAGCTTAAAGCTCGGGGGTATAAACATTCAGTACTTC
cdr3_aa: CASSLKLGGINIQYF

d_call: -
j_call: TRBJ2-7
clone_size: -
v_call: TRBV30
cdr3_nt: TGTGCCTGGGGACCTCACAACTACGAGCAGTACTTC
cdr3_aa: CAWGPHNYEQYF